These T cell receptor beta chains were read from a single sample in a study of blood T cell repertoires in COVID-19. Produced via immunoSEQ multiplex PCR; TCRdb's table is partial and in-frame only. The table shows 150,000 or so clones, with around 90% occurring only once. The sequenced sample was peripheral blood. The receptors were sampled from a man in his fifties with acute or convalescent COVID-19. The CDR3 runs from the conserved cysteine through the conserved F or W. The D gene is left open where the match is weak. Not all rows give a size; the values are once, few, many and, for expanded clones, a class.

TRBJ1-6 . . TRBV19 13 CASSRDHNSPLHF TGTGCCAGTAGTCGGGATCATAATTCACCCCTCCACTTT
TRBJ2-1 . TRBD1 TRBV10-3 12 CAANDRENEQFF TGTGCCGCCAACGACAGGGAGAATGAGCAGTTCTTC
TRBJ1-2 . TRBD1 TRBV5-1 13 CASSRTGGHGYTF TGCGCCAGCAGCCGGACAGGGGGGCATGGCTACACCTTC
TRBJ2-1 few TRBD2 TRBV16 13 CASSQIGLVEQFF TGTGCCAGCAGCCAGATCGGACTAGTCGAGCAGTTCTTC
TRBJ2-3 once . TRBV7-6 14 CASSQQGPTDTQYF TGTGCCAGCAGCCAACAGGGCCCCACAGATACGCAGTATTTT
TRBJ1-5 . . TRBV28 15 CASSFLPAGHQPQHF TGTGCCAGCAGTTTCCTCCCGGCGGGGCACCAGCCCCAGCATTTT
TRBJ1-5 . . TRBV28 15 CASSFVYGINQPQHF TGTGCCAGCAGTTTTGTTTACGGTATCAATCAGCCCCAGCATTTT
TRBJ2-7 . . TRBV20-1 11 CSAGGETEQYF TGCAGTGCTGGGGGCGAGACCGAGCAGTACTTC
TRBJ1-1 . . TRBV7-9 16 CASSLAGGGMNTEAFF TGTGCCAGCAGCTTGGCGGGGGGCGGCATGAACACTGAAGCTTTCTTT
TRBJ2-7 . . TRBV4-1 15 CASSQVGQGGYEQYF TGCGCCAGCAGCCAAGTTGGGCAGGGAGGCTACGAGCAGTACTTC
TRBJ2-1 . . TRBV25-1 16 CASSEFGSSWGDEQFF TGTGCCAGCAGTGAATTTGGGTCGTCATGGGGGGATGAGCAGTTCTTC
TRBJ2-7 . TRBD1 TRBV7-8 15 CASSYRDRGVYEQYF TGTGCCAGCAGCTACCGGGACAGGGGGGTTTACGAGCAGTACTTC
TRBJ1-5 . TRBD1 TRBV6-1 16 CASSEVYRGNGQPQHF TGTGCCAGCAGTGAGGTCTACAGGGGGAATGGGCAGCCCCAGCATTTT
TRBJ2-1 once TRBD1 TRBV11-2 16 CASRERTGGAWNEQFF TGTGCCAGCAGGGAGCGAACAGGGGGCGCCTGGAATGAGCAGTTCTTC
TRBJ2-1 . TRBD2 TRBV5-1 15 CASSSVAGDYNEQFF TGCGCCAGCAGTTCCGTAGCGGGAGACTACAATGAGCAGTTCTTC
TRBJ2-1 . TRBD2 TRBV19 14 CASNLAGAYNEQFF TGTGCCAGTAACCTAGCGGGAGCCTACAATGAGCAGTTCTTC
TRBJ2-1 . . TRBV7-2 14 CASSLGLSQGPRLF TGTGCCAGCAGCTTAGGCCTCAGCCAGGGGCCCCGGCTCTTC
TRBJ2-1 . TRBD1 TRBV7-2 17 CASSLAPRGTLYNEQFF TGTGCCAGCAGCTTAGCGCCCAGGGGGACACTCTACAATGAGCAGTTCTTC
TRBJ1-1 . TRBD1 TRBV11-2 14 CASSLGQGVSEAFF TGTGCCAGCAGCTTAGGACAGGGAGTCTCTGAAGCTTTCTTT
TRBJ2-5 . TRBD2 TRBV7-2 17 CASSSWVGGLAIETQYF TGTGCCAGCAGTTCTTGGGTTGGGGGACTAGCGATAGAGACCCAGTACTTC
TRBJ1-2 . . TRBV7-9 15 CASSLFDSTNYGYTF TGTGCCAGCAGCTTATTCGACAGTACTAACTATGGCTACACCTTC
TRBJ1-2 . . TRBV19 14 CASSPGTRTYGYTF TGTGCCAGTAGTCCAGGGACACGAACCTATGGCTACACCTTC
TRBJ2-1 few . TRBV19 15 CASSPRDTEYNEQFF TGTGCCAGTAGTCCCCGGGACACGGAATACAATGAGCAGTTCTTC
TRBJ2-1 . TRBD2 TRBV19 15 CASKGGLAGWDEQFF TGTGCCAGTAAAGGCGGACTAGCGGGATGGGATGAGCAGTTCTTC
TRBJ1-2 . TRBD1 TRBV6-5 14 CASSYSGQDYGYTF TGTGCCAGCAGTTATTCGGGACAGGACTATGGCTACACCTTC
TRBJ1-2 . . TRBV7-9 15 CASSLTGSSEYGYTF TGTGCCAGCAGCTTAACGGGGTCCAGCGAGTATGGCTACACCTTC
TRBJ2-3 . TRBD2 TRBV14 15 CASSTTGGDHDTQYF TGTGCCAGCAGCACAACGGGGGGGGACCACGATACGCAGTATTTT
TRBJ2-1 . TRBD2 TRBV27 16 CASSSPGTSYYNEQFF TGTGCCAGCAGTTCACCCGGGACTAGTTACTACAATGAGCAGTTCTTC
TRBJ2-2 . . TRBV7-8 13 CASSLTNTGELFF TGTGCCAGCAGCTTGACAAACACCGGGGAGCTGTTTTTT
TRBJ1-3 . . TRBV6-2/TRBV6-3 15 CASSWSDSSGNTIYF TGTGCCAGCAGTTGGTCGGACAGCTCTGGAAACACCATATATTTT
TRBJ1-5 . . TRBV5-6 14 CASSLFSGNQPQHF TGTGCCAGCAGCTTGTTTTCCGGGAACCAGCCCCAGCATTTT
TRBJ2-7 . TRBD2 TRBV10-3 16 CAISGESGRPSEEQYF TGTGCCATCAGTGGAGAAAGCGGGAGGCCCTCGGAAGAGCAGTACTTC
TRBJ1-2 . TRBD1 TRBV6-2/TRBV6-3 13 CASSRGGDYGYTF TGTGCCAGCAGTAGAGGGGGCGACTATGGCTACACCTTC
TRBJ2-7 . TRBD2 TRBV6-5 16 CASSYVLAGGSYEQYF TGTGCCAGCAGTTACGTTTTAGCGGGAGGCTCCTACGAGCAGTACTTC
TRBJ2-5 . . TRBV19 16 CASSIPGMGIQETQYF TGTGCCAGTAGTATCCCGGGTATGGGTATCCAAGAGACCCAGTACTTC
TRBJ2-5 . TRBD2 TRBV5-1 16 CASSLARTSGSETQYF TGCGCCAGCAGCTTGGCCAGGACTAGCGGGAGTGAGACCCAGTACTTC
TRBJ1-1 once . TRBV11-2 13 CASSFSPPQGAFF TGTGCCAGCAGCTTTTCCCCCCCACAGGGTGCTTTCTTT
TRBJ1-1 . TRBD1 TRBV5-1 17 CASSISPGQILYTEAFF TGCGCCAGCAGCATTTCTCCGGGACAGATCCTTTACACTGAAGCTTTCTTT
TRBJ2-5 once . TRBV11-1 14 CASSLGSIQETQYF TGTGCCAGCAGCTTAGGATCTATACAAGAGACCCAGTACTTC
TRBJ1-1 . . TRBV19 17 CASSIDHSQGGGTEAFF TGTGCCAGTAGTATAGATCATTCTCAGGGAGGGGGCACTGAAGCTTTCTTT
TRBJ2-4 . . TRBV7-9 12 CASSPTVNIQYF TGTGCCAGCAGCCCTACAGTGAACATTCAGTACTTC
TRBJ1-1 . . TRBV7-9 14 CASSLGTMNTEAFF TGTGCCAGCAGCTTAGGGACAATGAACACTGAAGCTTTCTTT
TRBJ2-1 . . TRBV29-1 14 CSAPGIRDNNEQFF TGCAGCGCCCCCGGGATCCGCGATAACAATGAGCAGTTCTTC
TRBJ1-1 . . TRBV4-3 16 CASSQDRSGIGTEAFF TGCGCCAGCAGCCAAGATCGGTCGGGGATTGGAACTGAAGCTTTCTTT
TRBJ2-4 . . TRBV3-1/TRBV3-2 15 CASSQDWGPTGIQYF TGTGCCAGCAGCCAAGATTGGGGCCCTACCGGCATTCAGTACTTC
TRBJ2-7 . TRBD2 TRBV19 17 CASSLGLAGGRAYEQYF TGTGCCAGTAGTTTGGGACTAGCGGGAGGAAGGGCCTACGAGCAGTACTTC
TRBJ1-6 once . TRBV18 17 CASSSSEGGANNSPLHF TGTGCCAGCTCTTCATCGGAGGGGGGGGCTAATAATTCACCCCTCCACTTT
TRBJ1-6 few . TRBV5-8 15 CASSLARGRNSPLHF TGTGCCAGCAGCTTGGCCAGGGGCCGTAATTCACCCCTCCACTTT
TRBJ2-5 . . TRBV6-6 14 CASSPPGGQETQYF TGTGCCAGCAGCCCACCCGGGGGCCAAGAGACCCAGTACTTC
TRBJ2-1 . . TRBV30 13 CAWSKTGYNEQFF TGTGCCTGGAGTAAAACAGGGTACAATGAGCAGTTCTTC
TRBJ1-2 . TRBD1 TRBV6-5 14 CASSYSSQGGGYTF TGTGCCAGCAGTTACTCGAGCCAGGGGGGCGGCTACACCTTC
TRBJ2-5 . TRBD1 TRBV6-1 16 CASSEVGTGGKETQYF TGTGCCAGCAGTGAAGTTGGGACAGGGGGTAAAGAGACCCAGTACTTC
TRBJ1-1 . . TRBV5-8 17 CASSLLGRVPEDTEAFF TGTGCCAGCAGCTTACTTGGCAGGGTCCCCGAGGACACTGAAGCTTTCTTT
TRBJ2-5 . TRBD1 TRBV5-1 14 CASSEGQVQETQYF TGCGCCAGCAGCGAGGGACAGGTCCAAGAGACCCAGTACTTC
TRBJ1-5 . . TRBV28 17 CASSFFSQRYSNQPQHF TGTGCCAGCAGTTTTTTTAGCCAGCGGTATAGCAATCAGCCCCAGCATTTT
TRBJ1-1 . . TRBV27 14 CASSPAGLNTEAFF TGTGCCAGCAGTCCCGCAGGGTTGAACACTGAAGCTTTCTTT
TRBJ1-5 . TRBD1 TRBV6-6 16 CASSYGQGASNQPQHF TGTGCCAGCAGTTACGGACAGGGGGCAAGCAATCAGCCCCAGCATTTT